These T cell receptor beta chains were read from a single sample in a study of blood T cell repertoires in COVID-19. Generated by immunoSEQ multiplex PCR, the TCRdb table keeps only in-frame clones and is missing some. Of some 39,000 clones listed, around 85% were seen once; the top ten hold roughly 5.1%. The sequenced material came from peripheral blood. These receptor sequences come from a man in his forties or fifties with active COVID-19. Both conserved end residues are part of each CDR3. D genes are given only for firm matches. Clone size is shown for a subset of rows, as once, few, many or a class of expanded clone.

abundance: NA
j_gene: TRBJ2-7
d_gene: NA
v_gene: TRBV27
CDR3nt: TGTGCCAGCAGTTTATTTGGGGCTAGCTCCTACGAGCAGTACTTC
CDR3aa: CASSLFGASSYEQYF

abundance: NA
j_gene: TRBJ1-2
d_gene: NA
v_gene: TRBV7-9
CDR3nt: TGTGCCAGCAGCGCTCCCTTCAGATCGACGGGGGGCTACACCTTC
CDR3aa: CASSAPFRSTGGYTF

abundance: once
j_gene: TRBJ1-6
d_gene: NA
v_gene: TRBV19
CDR3nt: TGTGCCAGTAGTCCTCGACAGAATAATTCACCCCTCCACTTT
CDR3aa: CASSPRQNNSPLHF

abundance: NA
j_gene: TRBJ2-2
d_gene: NA
v_gene: TRBV5-6
CDR3nt: TGTGCCACCGGGGGTGCGGGGACCGGGGAGCTGTTTTTT
CDR3aa: CATGGAGTGELFF

abundance: NA
j_gene: TRBJ1-4
d_gene: TRBD1
v_gene: TRBV6-1
CDR3nt: TGTGCCAGCAGTGAAAACAGGGGTTGGGAAAAACTGTTTTTT
CDR3aa: CASSENRGWEKLFF

abundance: NA
j_gene: TRBJ2-5
d_gene: NA
v_gene: TRBV18
CDR3nt: TGTGCCAGCTCCCCCCCGGGGGACCAAGAGACCCAGTACTTC
CDR3aa: CASSPPGDQETQYF

abundance: NA
j_gene: TRBJ2-1
d_gene: TRBD2
v_gene: TRBV29-1
CDR3nt: TGCAGCGTTGAACAAGGGAGGGCCAATGAGCAGTTCTTC
CDR3aa: CSVEQGRANEQFF

abundance: NA
j_gene: TRBJ2-7
d_gene: TRBD1
v_gene: TRBV11-2
CDR3nt: TGTGCCAGCAGCTCCCGGGACAGGGGGCGTTGGGAGCAGTACTTC
CDR3aa: CASSSRDRGRWEQYF

abundance: NA
j_gene: TRBJ2-7
d_gene: NA
v_gene: TRBV30
CDR3nt: TGTGCCTGGAGGGACAGCTCCTACGAGCAGTACTTC
CDR3aa: CAWRDSSYEQYF

abundance: NA
j_gene: TRBJ1-1
d_gene: TRBD1
v_gene: TRBV7-9
CDR3nt: TGTGCCAGCAGCTTAGTACAGGGGCGGTTGGCTGAAGCTTTCTTT
CDR3aa: CASSLVQGRLAEAFF

abundance: NA
j_gene: TRBJ2-5
d_gene: NA
v_gene: TRBV5-4
CDR3nt: TGTGCCAGCAGCTTGGCCTTGGCAGGAGAGACCCAGTACTTC
CDR3aa: CASSLALAGETQYF

abundance: NA
j_gene: TRBJ2-3
d_gene: NA
v_gene: TRBV7-8
CDR3nt: TGTGCCAGCAGTTCCACAGGGTTAAGCACAGATACGCAGTATTTT
CDR3aa: CASSSTGLSTDTQYF

abundance: NA
j_gene: TRBJ2-7
d_gene: TRBD1
v_gene: TRBV5-1
CDR3nt: TGCGCCACCGGGACCGGGACAGGCCCCTACGAGCAGTACTTC
CDR3aa: CATGTGTGPYEQYF

abundance: NA
j_gene: TRBJ2-1
d_gene: NA
v_gene: TRBV18
CDR3nt: TGTGCCAGCTCACCGCTCTTTATGAGTGAGCAGTTCTTC
CDR3aa: CASSPLFMSEQFF

abundance: NA
j_gene: TRBJ2-5
d_gene: TRBD2
v_gene: TRBV5-1
CDR3nt: TGCGCCAGCAGATTTTCGCGGGGGAAATACCAAGAGACCCAGTACTTC
CDR3aa: CASRFSRGKYQETQYF

abundance: NA
j_gene: TRBJ1-2
d_gene: TRBD1
v_gene: TRBV4-1
CDR3nt: TGCGCCAGCAGCCAAGCCCCCGGACAGGGGGCGATCGTATATGGCTACACCTTC
CDR3aa: CASSQAPGQGAIVYGYTF

abundance: once
j_gene: TRBJ1-2
d_gene: NA
v_gene: TRBV19
CDR3nt: TGTGCCAGTAGTATAGCAGGGGCGCGGTATGGCTACACCTTC
CDR3aa: CASSIAGARYGYTF

abundance: few
j_gene: TRBJ1-2
d_gene: NA
v_gene: TRBV6-2/TRBV6-3
CDR3nt: TGTGCCAGCAGCGACAGCTATGGCTACACCTTC
CDR3aa: CASSDSYGYTF

abundance: NA
j_gene: TRBJ1-3
d_gene: NA
v_gene: TRBV28
CDR3nt: TGTGCCAGCAGTTTAGGCGGACTGGGTGAAGGAAACACCATATATTTT
CDR3aa: CASSLGGLGEGNTIYF

abundance: NA
j_gene: TRBJ1-3
d_gene: NA
v_gene: TRBV11-2
CDR3nt: TGTGCCAGCAGCTTTAGCCGTAGCTCTGGAAACACCATATATTTT
CDR3aa: CASSFSRSSGNTIYF

abundance: NA
j_gene: TRBJ2-7
d_gene: TRBD2
v_gene: TRBV3-1/TRBV3-2
CDR3nt: TGTGCCAGCAGCCTGCAACTAGCGGGAGTGGGCGAGCAGTACTTC
CDR3aa: CASSLQLAGVGEQYF

abundance: NA
j_gene: TRBJ2-7
d_gene: TRBD2
v_gene: TRBV9
CDR3nt: TGTGCCAGCAGCGGATCTCGGGAGGGGGGCATCTACGAGCAGTACTTC
CDR3aa: CASSGSREGGIYEQYF

abundance: NA
j_gene: TRBJ2-7
d_gene: NA
v_gene: TRBV5-6
CDR3nt: TGTGCCAGCAGCGCCCAGGACAGATACTACGAGCAGTACTTC
CDR3aa: CASSAQDRYYEQYF

abundance: NA
j_gene: TRBJ2-3
d_gene: TRBD2
v_gene: TRBV18
CDR3nt: TGTGCCAGCTCACCGCGGGGGGGAGATACGCAGTATTTT
CDR3aa: CASSPRGGDTQYF

abundance: NA
j_gene: TRBJ2-5
d_gene: TRBD2
v_gene: TRBV28
CDR3nt: TGTGCCAGCAGTTCTCTAGGGGAGGGGAAAGAGACCCAGTACTTC
CDR3aa: CASSSLGEGKETQYF

abundance: NA
j_gene: TRBJ2-7
d_gene: NA
v_gene: TRBV30
CDR3nt: TGTGCCTGGAGGTTAAAGGGAGTTCGGTCCAGCGAGCAGTACTTC
CDR3aa: CAWRLKGVRSSEQYF

abundance: NA
j_gene: TRBJ2-7
d_gene: TRBD1
v_gene: TRBV10-3
CDR3nt: TGTGCCATCAGTGAGTCGACAGGGGGGCCGAGATACGAGCAGTACTTC
CDR3aa: CAISESTGGPRYEQYF

abundance: NA
j_gene: TRBJ2-5
d_gene: TRBD1
v_gene: TRBV5-1
CDR3nt: TGCGCCAGCTCAACAAGCCGGGACAGCCTATACCAAGAGACCCAGTACTTC
CDR3aa: CASSTSRDSLYQETQYF